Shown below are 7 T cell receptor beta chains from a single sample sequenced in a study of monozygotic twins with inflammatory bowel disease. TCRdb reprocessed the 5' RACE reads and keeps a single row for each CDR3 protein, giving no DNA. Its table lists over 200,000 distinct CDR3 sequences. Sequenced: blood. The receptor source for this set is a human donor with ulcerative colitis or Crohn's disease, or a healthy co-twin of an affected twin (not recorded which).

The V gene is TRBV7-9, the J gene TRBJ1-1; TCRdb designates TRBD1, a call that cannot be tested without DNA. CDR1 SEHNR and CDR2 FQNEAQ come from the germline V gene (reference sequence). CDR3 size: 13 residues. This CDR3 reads CASSNTGYTEAFF. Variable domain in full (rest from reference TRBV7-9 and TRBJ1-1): DTGVSQNPRHKITKRGQNVTFRCDPISEHNRLYWYRQTLGQGPEFLTYFQNEAQLEKSRLLSDRFSAERPKGSFSTLEIQRTEQGDSAMYLCASSNTGYTEAFFGQGTRLTVV.

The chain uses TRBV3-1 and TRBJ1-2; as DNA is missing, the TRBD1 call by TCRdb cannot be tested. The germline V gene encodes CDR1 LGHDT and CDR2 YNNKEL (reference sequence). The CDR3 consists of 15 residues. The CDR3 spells CASSISRGANYGYTF.

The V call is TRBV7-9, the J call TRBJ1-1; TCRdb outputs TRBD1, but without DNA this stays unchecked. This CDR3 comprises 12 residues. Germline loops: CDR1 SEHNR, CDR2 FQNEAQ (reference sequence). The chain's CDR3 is CASSAPGKEAFF.

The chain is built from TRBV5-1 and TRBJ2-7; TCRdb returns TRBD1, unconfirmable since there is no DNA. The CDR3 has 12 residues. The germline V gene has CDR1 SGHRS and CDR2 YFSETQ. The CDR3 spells CASSFGQNEQYF.

CDR3: CATRTGGETQYF. This chain connects TRBV7-8 to TRBJ2-5; with no DNA, the TCRdb D assignment of TRBD2 cannot be verified. There are 12 residues in the CDR3. The germline gives CDR1 SGHVS, CDR2 FQNEAQ. The full variable domain, rest sourced from reference TRBV7-8 and TRBJ2-5, is GAGVSQSPRYKVAKRGQDVALRCDPISGHVSLFWYQQALGQGPEFLTYFQNEAQLDKSGLPSDRFFAERPEGSVSTLKIQRTQQEDSAVYLCATRTGGETQYFGPGTRLLVL.

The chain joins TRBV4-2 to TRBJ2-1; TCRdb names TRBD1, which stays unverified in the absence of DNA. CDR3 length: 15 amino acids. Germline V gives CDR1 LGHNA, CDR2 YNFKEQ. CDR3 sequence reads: CASSQGEGAGNEQFF.

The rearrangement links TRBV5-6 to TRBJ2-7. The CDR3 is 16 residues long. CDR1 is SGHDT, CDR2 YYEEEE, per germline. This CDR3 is CASSLSRQGPPYEQYF.